This T cell receptor beta chain was obtained from a study of blood T cells in healthy people across ages. Study-wide results and caveats: It was the long-lived donors that had more naive CD4+ cells and higher diversity than aged donors. Any conclusive comparison of naive versus antigen-experienced cells was prevented by using unsorted PBMCs.

The use of a sample-barcoded 5' primer and a J-beta primer mix characterized a second PCR of roughly 7 to 11 cycles. Using its own MiXCR run on the 5' RACE reads, TCRdb lists one record per CDR3 protein. Of 700,000 or so distinct CDR3 sequences listed, over 20% are singletons. The ends lost 2 bases at V and 4 bases at J; junction bases unmatched: 2. Germline loops: CDR1 SGHRS, CDR2 YFSETQ. This CDR3 spans 13 amino acids. In its sample, this clonotype was seen many times. Its specificity is unknown. The receptor was isolated from an older man in good health. Sequencing input: blood. The rearrangement links TRBV5-1 to TRBJ1-1, with 7 bases that match TRBD1. DNA of the CDR3: TGCGCCAGCAGCTTCGCAGGGGGCACTGAAGCTTTCTTT. It specifies CASSFAGGTEAFF.